This T cell receptor beta chain was recorded in a study of T cells after yellow fever vaccination. Study-wide background: Each low-cell-number fraction was prepared by means of SMART-Seq v4 Ultra Low Input.

MiXCR, run by TCRdb on the 5' RACE reads, gives a single entry per CDR3 protein. The sample shows about 360,000 distinct CDR3 sequences, 6.2% of them seen only once. The germline gives CDR1 KGHDR, CDR2 SFDVKD. The CDR3 extends over 14 amino acids. V was clipped by 9 bases and J by 5 bases, with 16 bases between them. This clonotype was counted only a few times. This clonotype was obtained from a man aged 30 to 45 who received the YFV17D yellow fever vaccine. The J gene is TRBJ2-1, the V gene TRBV24-1; perhaps TRBD1 as D (6 bases). This material consisted of PBMCs, taken 5 days after the yellow fever booster vaccination. The CDR3 coding sequence is TGTGCCACCCGAGGGGAGACAGGTAACAATGAGCAGTTCTTC. Its translation is CATRGETGNNEQFF.